This TCR beta chain comes out of a study of T cells after yellow fever vaccination. Whole-study context: Fractions containing few cells were prepared with SMART-Seq v4 Ultra Low Input.

Study-wide results and caveats: Clones that expanded after primary vaccination mostly reappeared after the booster (nearly 98% CD4, roughly 90% CD8).

A universal primer site and UMIs were added as TCR cDNA was made by 5'RACE template switching. TCRdb ran MiXCR on the 5' RACE reads and lists one entry per CDR3 protein. The table shows some 220,000 distinct CDR3 sequences, with about 3% occurring only once. Germline assignment: CDR1 MNHEY and CDR2 SVGAGI. Trimming removed 11 bases from V and 4 bases from J, with 12 bases in between. The CDR3 runs to 12 residues. This clonotype was counted between two and nine times. Its target is not known. The input for sequencing was CD4+ T cells sorted from PBMCs, taken 10 days after the yellow fever booster vaccination. The source is a man younger than 30 who received the YFV17D yellow fever vaccine. The rearrangement links TRBV6-5 to TRBJ1-3, with D hard to call. The CDR3 DNA reads TGTGCCTCTCGGGGTTGGGGAAACACCATATATTTT. This gives the protein CASRGWGNTIYF.